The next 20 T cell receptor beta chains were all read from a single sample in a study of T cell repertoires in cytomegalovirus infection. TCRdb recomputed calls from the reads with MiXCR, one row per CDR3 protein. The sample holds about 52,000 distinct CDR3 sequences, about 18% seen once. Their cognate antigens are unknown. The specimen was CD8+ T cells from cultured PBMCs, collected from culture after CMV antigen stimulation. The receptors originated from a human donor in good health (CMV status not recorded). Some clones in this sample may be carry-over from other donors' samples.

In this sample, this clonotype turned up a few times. Written as DNA, the CDR3 is TGTGCCAGCAGCTTCCCTCCCAGTGGGGGTCCCTACGAGCAGTACTTC. Residues: CASSFPPSGGPYEQYF. The chain employs TRBV7-2 and TRBJ2-7; either TRBD1 or TRBD2 may fit D (5 bases each). Germline V gene sequence: CDR1 SGHTA, CDR2 FQGNSA. V was cut by 3 bases and J by 2 bases, with 17 bases left in between. There are 16 residues in the CDR3.

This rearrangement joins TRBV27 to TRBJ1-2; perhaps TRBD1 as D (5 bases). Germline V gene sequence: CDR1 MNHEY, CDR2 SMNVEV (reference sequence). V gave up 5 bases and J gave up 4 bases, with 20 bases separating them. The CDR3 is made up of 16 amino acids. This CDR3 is CASSPRGGRVPYGYTF. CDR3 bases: TGTGCCAGCAGTCCCCGGGGCGGCAGGGTTCCCTATGGCTACACCTTC.

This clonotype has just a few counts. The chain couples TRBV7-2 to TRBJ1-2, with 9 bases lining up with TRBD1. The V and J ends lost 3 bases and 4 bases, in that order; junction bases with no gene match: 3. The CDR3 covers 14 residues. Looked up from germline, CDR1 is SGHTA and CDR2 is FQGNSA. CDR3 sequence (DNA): TGTGCCAGCAGCTTTACAGGGGGCGGCTATGGCTACACCTTC. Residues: CASSFTGGGYGYTF.

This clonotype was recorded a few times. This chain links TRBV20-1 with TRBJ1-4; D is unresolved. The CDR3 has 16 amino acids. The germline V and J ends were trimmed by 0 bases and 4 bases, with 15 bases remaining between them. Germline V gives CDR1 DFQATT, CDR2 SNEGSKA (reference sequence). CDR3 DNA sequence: TGCAGTGCTAGAGATCCCCTCCGGGGTATTAATGAAAAACTGTTTTTT. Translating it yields CSARDPLRGINEKLFF.

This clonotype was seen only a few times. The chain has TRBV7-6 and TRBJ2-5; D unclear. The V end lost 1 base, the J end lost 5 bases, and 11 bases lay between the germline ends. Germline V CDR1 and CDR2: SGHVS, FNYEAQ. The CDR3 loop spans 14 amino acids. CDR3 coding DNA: TGTGCCAGCAGCTTAGAAGTATCAGGCGAGACCCAGTACTTC. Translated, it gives CASSLEVSGETQYF. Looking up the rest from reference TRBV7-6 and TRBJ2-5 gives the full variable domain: GAGVSQSPRYKVTKRGQDVALRCDPISGHVSLYWYRQALGQGPEFLTYFNYEAQQDKSGLPNDRFSAERPEGSISTLTIQRTEQRDSAMYRCASSLEVSGETQYFGPGTRLLVL.

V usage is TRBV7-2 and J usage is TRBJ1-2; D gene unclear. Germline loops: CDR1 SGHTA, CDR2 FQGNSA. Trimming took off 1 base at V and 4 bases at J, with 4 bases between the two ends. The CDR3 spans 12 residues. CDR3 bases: TGTGCCAGCAGCTTAGTGTCCTATGGCTACACCTTC. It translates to CASSLVSYGYTF.

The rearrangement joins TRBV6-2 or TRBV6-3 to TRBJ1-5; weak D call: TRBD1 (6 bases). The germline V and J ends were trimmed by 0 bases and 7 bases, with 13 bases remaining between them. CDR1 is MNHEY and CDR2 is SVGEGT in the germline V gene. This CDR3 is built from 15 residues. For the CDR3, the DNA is TGTGCCAGCAGTTACTCGAAGGGGGGGCTCCAGCCCCAGCATTTT. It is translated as CASSYSKGGLQPQHF.

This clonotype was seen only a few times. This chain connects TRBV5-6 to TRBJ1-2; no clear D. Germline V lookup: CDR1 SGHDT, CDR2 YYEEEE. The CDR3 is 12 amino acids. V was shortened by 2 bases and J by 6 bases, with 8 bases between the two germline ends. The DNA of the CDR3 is TGTGCCAGCAGCTTCCACCTGGATGGCTACACCTTC. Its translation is CASSFHLDGYTF.

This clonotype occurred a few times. CDR3: CASSAYRGGYTF. The CDR3 coding sequence is TGTGCCAGCAGTGCCTACAGGGGTGGCTACACCTTC. This chain connects TRBV27 to TRBJ1-2, with 7 bases identical to TRBD1. The CDR3 extends over 12 amino acids. Per the germline V gene, CDR1 is MNHEY and CDR2 is SMNVEV (reference sequence). V gave up 5 bases and J gave up 7 bases; unmatched junction bases: 4.

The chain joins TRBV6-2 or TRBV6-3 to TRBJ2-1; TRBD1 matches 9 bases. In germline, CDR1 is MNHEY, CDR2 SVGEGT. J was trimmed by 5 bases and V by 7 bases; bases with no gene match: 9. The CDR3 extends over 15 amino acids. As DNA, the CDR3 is TGTGCCAGCACCTTGGGGACAGGGACCAACAATGAGCAGTTCTTC. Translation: CASTLGTGTNNEQFF.

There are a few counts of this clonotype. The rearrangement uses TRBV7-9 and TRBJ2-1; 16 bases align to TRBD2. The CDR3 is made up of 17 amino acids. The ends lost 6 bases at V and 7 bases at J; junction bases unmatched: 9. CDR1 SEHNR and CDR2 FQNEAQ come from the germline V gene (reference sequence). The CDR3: CASSDGTSGGAGNEQFF. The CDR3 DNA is TGTGCCAGCAGTGACGGGACTAGCGGGGGGGCCGGGAATGAGCAGTTCTTC.

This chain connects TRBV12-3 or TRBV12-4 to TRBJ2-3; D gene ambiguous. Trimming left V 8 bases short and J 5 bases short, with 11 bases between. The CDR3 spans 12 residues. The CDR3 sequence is CASQIKGDTQYF. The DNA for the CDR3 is TGTGCCAGCCAGATTAAAGGAGATACGCAGTATTTT.

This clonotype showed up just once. This CDR3 reads CASSIQAPTGELFF. CDR3 nucleotide sequence: TGTGCCAGCAGTATTCAAGCGCCCACCGGGGAGCTGTTTTTT. This chain joins TRBV6-2 or TRBV6-3 and TRBJ2-2; D remains ambiguous. The V and J ends lost 5 bases and 4 bases respectively, with 11 bases between them. Germline V gene sequence: CDR1 MNHEY, CDR2 SVGEGT. This CDR3 region has 14 residues.

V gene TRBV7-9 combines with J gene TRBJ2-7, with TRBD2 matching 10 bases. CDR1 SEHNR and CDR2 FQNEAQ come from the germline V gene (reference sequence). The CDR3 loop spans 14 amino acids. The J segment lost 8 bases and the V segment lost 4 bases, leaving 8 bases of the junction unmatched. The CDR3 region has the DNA TGTGCCAGCAGCTCTTTAGCGGGGGGAATTAAGCAGTACTTC. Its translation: CASSSLAGGIKQYF.

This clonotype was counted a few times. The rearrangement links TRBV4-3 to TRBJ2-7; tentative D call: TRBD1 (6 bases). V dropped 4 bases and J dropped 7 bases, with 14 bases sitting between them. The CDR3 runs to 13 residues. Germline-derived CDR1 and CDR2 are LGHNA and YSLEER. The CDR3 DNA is TGCGCCAGCAGCCCAGGCAGGGGCCGTGAGCAGTACTTC. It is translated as CASSPGRGREQYF.

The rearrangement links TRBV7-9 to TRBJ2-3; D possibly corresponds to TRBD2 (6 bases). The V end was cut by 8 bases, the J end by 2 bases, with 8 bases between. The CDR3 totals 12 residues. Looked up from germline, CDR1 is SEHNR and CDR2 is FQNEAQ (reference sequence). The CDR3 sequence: CASRGNTDTQYF. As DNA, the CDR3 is TGTGCCAGCCGGGGGAACACAGATACGCAGTATTTT.

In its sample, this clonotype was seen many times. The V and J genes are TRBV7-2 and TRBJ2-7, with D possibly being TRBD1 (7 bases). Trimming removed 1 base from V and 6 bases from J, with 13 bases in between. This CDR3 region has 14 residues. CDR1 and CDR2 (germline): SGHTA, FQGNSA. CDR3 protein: CASSLVSGGSEQYF. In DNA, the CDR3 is TGTGCCAGCAGCTTAGTGTCAGGGGGGAGCGAGCAGTACTTC.

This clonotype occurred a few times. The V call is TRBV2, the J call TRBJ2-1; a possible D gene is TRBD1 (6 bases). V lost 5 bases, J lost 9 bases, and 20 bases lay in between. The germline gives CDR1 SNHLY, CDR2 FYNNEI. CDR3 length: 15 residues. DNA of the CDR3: TGTGCCAGCAGTTCCCGGGACATCCGCCGGAGTGAGCAGTTCTTC. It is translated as CASSSRDIRRSEQFF. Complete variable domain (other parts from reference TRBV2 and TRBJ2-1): EPEVTQTPSHQVTQMGQEVILRCVPISNHLYFYWYRQILGQKVEFLVSFYNNEISEKSEIFDDQFSVERPDGSNFTLKIRSTKLEDSAMYFCASSSRDIRRSEQFFGPGTRLTVL.

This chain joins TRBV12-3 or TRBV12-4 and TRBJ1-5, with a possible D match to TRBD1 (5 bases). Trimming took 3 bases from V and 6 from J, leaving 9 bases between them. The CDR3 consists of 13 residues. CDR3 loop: CASSLGVSQPQHF. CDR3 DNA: TGTGCCAGCAGTTTGGGGGTAAGTCAGCCCCAGCATTTT.

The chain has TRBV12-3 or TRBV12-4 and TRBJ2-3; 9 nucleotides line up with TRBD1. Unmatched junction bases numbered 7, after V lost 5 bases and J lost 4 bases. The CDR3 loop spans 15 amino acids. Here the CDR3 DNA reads TGTGCCAGCAGTCCCGTAGGACAGGGGCCAGATACGCAGTATTTT. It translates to CASSPVGQGPDTQYF.